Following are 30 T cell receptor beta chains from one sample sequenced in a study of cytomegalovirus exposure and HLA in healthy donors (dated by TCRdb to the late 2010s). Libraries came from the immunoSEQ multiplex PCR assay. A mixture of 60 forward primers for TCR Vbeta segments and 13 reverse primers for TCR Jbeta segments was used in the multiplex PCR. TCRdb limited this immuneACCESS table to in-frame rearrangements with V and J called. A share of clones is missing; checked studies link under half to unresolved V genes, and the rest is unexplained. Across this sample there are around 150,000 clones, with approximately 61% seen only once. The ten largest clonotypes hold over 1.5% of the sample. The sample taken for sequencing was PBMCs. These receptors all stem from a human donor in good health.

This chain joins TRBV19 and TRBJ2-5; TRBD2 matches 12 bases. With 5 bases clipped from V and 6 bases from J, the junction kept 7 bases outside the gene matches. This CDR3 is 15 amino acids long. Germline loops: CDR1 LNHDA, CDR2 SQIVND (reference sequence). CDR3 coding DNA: TGTGCCAGTAGTGTAAGACTAGCGGGAGTACAGACCCAGTACTTC. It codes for CASSVRLAGVQTQYF.

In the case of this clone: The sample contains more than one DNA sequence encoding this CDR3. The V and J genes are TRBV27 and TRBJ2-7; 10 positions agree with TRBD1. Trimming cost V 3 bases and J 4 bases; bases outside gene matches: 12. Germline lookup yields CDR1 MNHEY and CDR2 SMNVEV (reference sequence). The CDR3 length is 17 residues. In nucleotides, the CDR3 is TGTGCCAGCAGTTTCTTTAGACAGGGGGCCCGGTTGTACGAGCAGTACTTC. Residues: CASSFFRQGARLYEQYF.

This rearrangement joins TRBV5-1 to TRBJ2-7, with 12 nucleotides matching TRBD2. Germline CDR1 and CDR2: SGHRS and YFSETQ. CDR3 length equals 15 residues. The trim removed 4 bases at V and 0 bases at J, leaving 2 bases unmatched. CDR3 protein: CASSRGLAGSYEQYF. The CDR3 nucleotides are TGCGCCAGCAGCAGGGGACTAGCGGGCTCCTACGAGCAGTACTTC. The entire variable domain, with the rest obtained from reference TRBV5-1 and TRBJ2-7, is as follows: KAGVTQTPRYLIKTRGQQVTLSCSPISGHRSVSWYQQTPGQGLQFLFEYFSETQRNKGNFPGRFSGRQFSNSRSEMNVSTLELGDSALYLCASSRGLAGSYEQYFGPGTRLTVT.

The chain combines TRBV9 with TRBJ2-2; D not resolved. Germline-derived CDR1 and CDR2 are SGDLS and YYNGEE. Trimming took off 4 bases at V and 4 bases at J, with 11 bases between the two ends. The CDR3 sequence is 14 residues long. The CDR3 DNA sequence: TGTGCCAGCAGCCCCGGTCCCCTCACCGGGGAGCTGTTTTTT. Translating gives CASSPGPLTGELFF.

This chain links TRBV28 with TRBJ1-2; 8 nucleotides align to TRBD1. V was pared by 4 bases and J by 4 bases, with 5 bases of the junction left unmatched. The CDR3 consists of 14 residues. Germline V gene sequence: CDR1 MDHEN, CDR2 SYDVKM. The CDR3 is CASSSGTGPYGYTF. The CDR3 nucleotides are TGTGCCAGCAGTTCAGGGACAGGCCCCTATGGCTACACCTTC.

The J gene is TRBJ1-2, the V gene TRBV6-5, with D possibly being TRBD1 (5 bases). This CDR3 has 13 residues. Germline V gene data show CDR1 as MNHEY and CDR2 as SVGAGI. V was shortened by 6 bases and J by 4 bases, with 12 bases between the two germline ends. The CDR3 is CASRRTGLYGYTF. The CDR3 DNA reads TGTGCCAGCAGACGGACGGGACTCTATGGCTACACCTTC.

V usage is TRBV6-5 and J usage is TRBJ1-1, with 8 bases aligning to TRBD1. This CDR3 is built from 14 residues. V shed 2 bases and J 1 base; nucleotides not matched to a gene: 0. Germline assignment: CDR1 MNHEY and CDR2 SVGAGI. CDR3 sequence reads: CASSYDRGNTEAFF. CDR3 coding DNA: TGTGCCAGCAGTTACGACAGGGGGAACACTGAAGCTTTCTTT.

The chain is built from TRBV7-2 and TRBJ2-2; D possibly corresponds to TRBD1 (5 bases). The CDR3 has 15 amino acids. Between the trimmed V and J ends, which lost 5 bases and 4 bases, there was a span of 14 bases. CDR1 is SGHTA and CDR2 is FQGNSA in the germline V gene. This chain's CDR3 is CASSPKRQSTGELFF. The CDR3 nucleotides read TGTGCCAGCAGCCCTAAGAGACAGAGCACCGGGGAGCTGTTTTTT. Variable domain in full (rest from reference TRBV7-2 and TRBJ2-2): GAGVSQSPSNKVTEKGKDVELRCDPISGHTALYWYRQSLGQGLEFLIYFQGNSAPDKSGLPSDRFSAERTGGSVSTLTIQRTQQEDSAVYLCASSPKRQSTGELFFGEGSRLTVL.

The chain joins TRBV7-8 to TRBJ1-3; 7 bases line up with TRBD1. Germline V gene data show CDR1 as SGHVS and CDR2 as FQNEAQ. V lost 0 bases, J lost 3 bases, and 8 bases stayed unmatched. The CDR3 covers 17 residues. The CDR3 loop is CASSLAPTGLGGNTIYF. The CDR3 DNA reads TGTGCCAGCAGCTTAGCGCCGACAGGGTTGGGTGGAAACACCATATATTTT.

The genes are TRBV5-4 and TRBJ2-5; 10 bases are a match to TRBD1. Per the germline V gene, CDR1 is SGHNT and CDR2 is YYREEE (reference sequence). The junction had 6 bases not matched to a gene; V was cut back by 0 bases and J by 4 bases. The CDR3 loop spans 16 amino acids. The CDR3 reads CASSLGGQGSGETQYF. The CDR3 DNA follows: TGTGCCAGCAGCTTGGGGGGACAGGGGTCGGGAGAGACCCAGTACTTC.

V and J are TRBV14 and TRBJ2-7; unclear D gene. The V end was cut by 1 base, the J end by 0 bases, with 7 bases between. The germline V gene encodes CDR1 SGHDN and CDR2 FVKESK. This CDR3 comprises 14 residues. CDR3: CASSQGLGSYEQYF. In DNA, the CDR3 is TGTGCCAGCAGCCAAGGCCTAGGCTCCTACGAGCAGTACTTC. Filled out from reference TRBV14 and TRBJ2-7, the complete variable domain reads EAGVTQFPSHSVIEKGQTVTLRCDPISGHDNLYWYRRVMGKEIKFLLHFVKESKQDESGMPNNRFLAERTGGTYSTLKVQPAELEDSGVYFCASSQGLGSYEQYFGPGTRLTVT.

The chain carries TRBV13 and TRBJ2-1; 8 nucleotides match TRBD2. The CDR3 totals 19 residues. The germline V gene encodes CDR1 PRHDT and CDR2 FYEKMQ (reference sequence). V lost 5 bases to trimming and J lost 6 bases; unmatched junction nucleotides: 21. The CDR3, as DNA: TGTGCCAGCAGCCAGAGGAGCCGGGTCGGGAGGGAGGTCGGCAATGAGCAGTTCTTC. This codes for CASSQRSRVGREVGNEQFF.

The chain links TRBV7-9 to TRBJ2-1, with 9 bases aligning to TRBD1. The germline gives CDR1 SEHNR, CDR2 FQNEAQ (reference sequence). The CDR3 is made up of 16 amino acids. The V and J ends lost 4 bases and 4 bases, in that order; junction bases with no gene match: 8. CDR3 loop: CASSWREQGAYNEQFF. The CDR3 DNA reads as TGTGCCAGCAGCTGGAGGGAACAGGGGGCATACAATGAGCAGTTCTTC.

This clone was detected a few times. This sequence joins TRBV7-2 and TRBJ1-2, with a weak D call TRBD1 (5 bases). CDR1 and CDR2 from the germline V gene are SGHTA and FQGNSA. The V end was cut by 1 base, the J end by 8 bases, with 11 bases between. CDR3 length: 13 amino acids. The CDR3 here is CASSLVGRRGYTF. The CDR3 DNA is TGTGCCAGCAGCTTAGTGGGGCGCAGGGGCTACACCTTC.

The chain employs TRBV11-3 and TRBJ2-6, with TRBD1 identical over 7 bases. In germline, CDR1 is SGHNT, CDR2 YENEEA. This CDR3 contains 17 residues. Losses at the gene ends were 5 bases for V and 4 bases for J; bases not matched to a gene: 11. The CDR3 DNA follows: TGTGCCAGCAGCCGCCGACAGGGCCCGCGGGGGGCCAACGTCCTGACTTTC. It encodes CASSRRQGPRGANVLTF.

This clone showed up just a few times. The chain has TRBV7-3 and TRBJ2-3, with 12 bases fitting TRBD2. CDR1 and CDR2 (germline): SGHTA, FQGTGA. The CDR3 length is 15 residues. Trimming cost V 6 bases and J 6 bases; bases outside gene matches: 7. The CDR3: CASRVRLAGDDTQYF. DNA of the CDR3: TGTGCCAGCAGGGTTCGACTAGCGGGAGATGATACGCAGTATTTT. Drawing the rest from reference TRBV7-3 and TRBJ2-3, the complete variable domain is GAGVSQTPSNKVTEKGKYVELRCDPISGHTALYWYRQSLGQGPEFLIYFQGTGAADDSGLPNDRFFAVRPEGSVSTLKIQRTERGDSAVYLCASRVRLAGDDTQYFGPGTRLTVL.

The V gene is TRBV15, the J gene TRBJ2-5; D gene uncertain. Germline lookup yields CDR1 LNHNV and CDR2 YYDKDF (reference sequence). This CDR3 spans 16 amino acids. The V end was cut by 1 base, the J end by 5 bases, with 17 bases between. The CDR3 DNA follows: TGTGCCACCAGCAGAGGTCGCGGCCATGGCACCGAGACCCAGTACTTC. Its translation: CATSRGRGHGTETQYF.

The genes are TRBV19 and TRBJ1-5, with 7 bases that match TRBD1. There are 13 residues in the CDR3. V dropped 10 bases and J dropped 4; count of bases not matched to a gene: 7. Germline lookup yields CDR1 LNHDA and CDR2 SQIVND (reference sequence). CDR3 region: CATSGGRNQPQHF. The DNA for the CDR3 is TGTGCCACCTCAGGGGGACGAAATCAGCCCCAGCATTTT.

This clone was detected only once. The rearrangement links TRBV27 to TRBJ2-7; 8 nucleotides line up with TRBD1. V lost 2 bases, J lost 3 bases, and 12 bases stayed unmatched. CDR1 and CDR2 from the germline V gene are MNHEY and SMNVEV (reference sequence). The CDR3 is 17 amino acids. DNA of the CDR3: TGTGCCAGCAGTTTAAGCCCCCCCGGCAGGGGGCACTACGAGCAGTACTTC. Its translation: CASSLSPPGRGHYEQYF.

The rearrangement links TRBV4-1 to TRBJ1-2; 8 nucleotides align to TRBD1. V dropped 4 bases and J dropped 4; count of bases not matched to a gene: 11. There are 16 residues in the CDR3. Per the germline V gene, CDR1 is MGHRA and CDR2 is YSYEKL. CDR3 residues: CASSPTGTGISYGYTF. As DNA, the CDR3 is TGCGCCAGCAGCCCAACCGGGACAGGAATTAGCTATGGCTACACCTTC.

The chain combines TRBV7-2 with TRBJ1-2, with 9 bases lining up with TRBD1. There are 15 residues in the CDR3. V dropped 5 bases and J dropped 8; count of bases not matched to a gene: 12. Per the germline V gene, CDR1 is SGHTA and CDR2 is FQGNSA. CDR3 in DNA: TGTGCCAGCAGCCCTAACCACAGGGGGCCCGGGGGCTACACCTTC. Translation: CASSPNHRGPGGYTF.

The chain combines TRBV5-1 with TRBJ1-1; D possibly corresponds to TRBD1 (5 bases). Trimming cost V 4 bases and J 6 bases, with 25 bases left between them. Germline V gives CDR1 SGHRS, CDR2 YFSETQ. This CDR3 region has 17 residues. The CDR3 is CASSPEGTSTVGAEAFF. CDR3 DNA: TGCGCCAGCAGCCCAGAGGGGACTTCGACGGTGGGCGCTGAAGCTTTCTTT.

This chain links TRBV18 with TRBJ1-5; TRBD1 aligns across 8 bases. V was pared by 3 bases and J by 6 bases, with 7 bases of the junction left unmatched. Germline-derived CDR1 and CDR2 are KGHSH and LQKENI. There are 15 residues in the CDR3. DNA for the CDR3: TGTGCCAGCTCACCCGAGACAGGGGTTGGTCAGCCCCAGCATTTT. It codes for CASSPETGVGQPQHF.

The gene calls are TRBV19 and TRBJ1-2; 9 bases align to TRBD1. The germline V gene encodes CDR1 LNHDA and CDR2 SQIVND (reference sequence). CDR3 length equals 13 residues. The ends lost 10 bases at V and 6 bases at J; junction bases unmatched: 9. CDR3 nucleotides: TGTGCCACTCGAGGGACAGGGCTAAATGGCTACACCTTC. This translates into CATRGTGLNGYTF.

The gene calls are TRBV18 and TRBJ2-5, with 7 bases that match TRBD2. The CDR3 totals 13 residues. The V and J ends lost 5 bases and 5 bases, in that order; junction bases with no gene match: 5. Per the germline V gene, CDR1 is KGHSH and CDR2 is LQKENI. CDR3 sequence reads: CASSIGREETQYF. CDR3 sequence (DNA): TGTGCCAGCTCAATTGGGAGGGAGGAGACCCAGTACTTC.

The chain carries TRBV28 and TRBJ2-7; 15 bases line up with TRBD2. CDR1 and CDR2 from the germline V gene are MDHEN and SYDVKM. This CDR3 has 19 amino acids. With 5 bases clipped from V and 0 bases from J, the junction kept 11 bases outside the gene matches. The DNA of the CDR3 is TGTGCCAGCAGTCCGCGGACTAGCGGGAGGGCCTTGAGCTCCTACGAGCAGTACTTC. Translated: CASSPRTSGRALSSYEQYF. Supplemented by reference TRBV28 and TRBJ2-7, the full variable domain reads DVKVTQSSRYLVKRTGEKVFLECVQDMDHENMFWYRQDPGLGLRLIYFSYDVKMKEKGDIPEGYSVSREKKERFSLILESASTNQTSMYLCASSPRTSGRALSSYEQYFGPGTRLTVT.

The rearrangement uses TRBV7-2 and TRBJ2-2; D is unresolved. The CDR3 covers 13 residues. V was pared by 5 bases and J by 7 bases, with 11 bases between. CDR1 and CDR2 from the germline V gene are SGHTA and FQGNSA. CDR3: CASSPAAVGELFF. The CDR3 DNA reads TGTGCCAGCAGCCCGGCGGCCGTCGGGGAGCTGTTTTTT.

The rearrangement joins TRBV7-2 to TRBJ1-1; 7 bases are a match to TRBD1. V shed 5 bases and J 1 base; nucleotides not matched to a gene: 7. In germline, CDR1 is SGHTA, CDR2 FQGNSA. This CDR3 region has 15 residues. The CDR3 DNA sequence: TGTGCCAGCAGCCCTCCGGGACAGCCGAACACTGAAGCTTTCTTT. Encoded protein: CASSPPGQPNTEAFF.

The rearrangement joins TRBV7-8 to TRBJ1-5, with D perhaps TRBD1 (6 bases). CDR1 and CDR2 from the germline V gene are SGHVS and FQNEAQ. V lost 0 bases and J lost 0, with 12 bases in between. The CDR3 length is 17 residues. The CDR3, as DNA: TGTGCCAGCAGCTTAGCCGTTAACAGGGATAGCAATCAGCCCCAGCATTTT. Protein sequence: CASSLAVNRDSNQPQHF. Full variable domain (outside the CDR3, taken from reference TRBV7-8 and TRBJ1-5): GAGVSQSPRYKVAKRGQDVALRCDPISGHVSLFWYQQALGQGPEFLTYFQNEAQLDKSGLPSDRFFAERPEGSVSTLKIQRTQQEDSAVYLCASSLAVNRDSNQPQHFGDGTRLSIL.

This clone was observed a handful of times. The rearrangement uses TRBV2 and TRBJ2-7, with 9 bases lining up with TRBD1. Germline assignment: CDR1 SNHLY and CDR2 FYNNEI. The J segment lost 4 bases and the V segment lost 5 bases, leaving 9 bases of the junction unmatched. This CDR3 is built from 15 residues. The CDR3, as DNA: TGTGCCAGCAGTCAAAACAGGGGGCACGTATACGAGCAGTACTTC. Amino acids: CASSQNRGHVYEQYF.